This note documents a single T cell receptor beta chain sequence. Its antigen remains unidentified. TCRdb's copy holds only in-frame clones and misses some; the assay was immunoSEQ multiplex PCR. The table lists around 45,000 clones, just under 95% of them singletons. These data originate in a study of human thymus T cells. Broader study findings: Thymic and blood repertoires appeared to display a bias in their usage of V and J genes.

All available leukocytes, rather than a set cell count, yielded the blood DNA. The clonotype originates from a girl under three years old with a congenital heart defect but otherwise immunologically healthy. The source material was blood.

The CDR3: CASGRSGGYGYTF. CDR3 sequence (DNA): TGTGCTAGTGGCCGATCGGGAGGCTATGGCTACACCTTC. V and J are TRBV12-5 and TRBJ1-2, with D unresolved. The CDR3 has 13 amino acids. The germline CDR1 and CDR2 sequences are LGHNT and FRNRAP. V was pared by 6 bases and J by 4 bases, with 12 bases between.